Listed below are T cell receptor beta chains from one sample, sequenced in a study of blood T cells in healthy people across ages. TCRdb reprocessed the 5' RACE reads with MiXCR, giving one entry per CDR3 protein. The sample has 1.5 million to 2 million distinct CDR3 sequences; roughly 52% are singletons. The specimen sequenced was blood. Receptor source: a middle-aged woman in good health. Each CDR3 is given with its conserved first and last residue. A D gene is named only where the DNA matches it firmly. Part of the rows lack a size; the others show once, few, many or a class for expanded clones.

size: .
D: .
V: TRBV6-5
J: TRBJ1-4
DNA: TGTGCCAGCAGTTACTCGGGCGGGGCCCTCTCCCCAACTAATGAAAAACTGTTTTTT
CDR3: CASSYSGGALSPTNEKLFF

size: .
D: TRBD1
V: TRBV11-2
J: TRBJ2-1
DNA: TGTGCCAGCAGCTGGAGGGGGACAGGGAACAATGAGCAGTTCTTC
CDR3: CASSWRGTGNNEQFF

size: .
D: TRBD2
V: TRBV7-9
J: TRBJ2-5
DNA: TGTGCCAGCAGCCTCTTGACAGGAGGACTAGCGGAAGAGACCCAGTACTTC
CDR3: CASSLLTGGLAEETQYF

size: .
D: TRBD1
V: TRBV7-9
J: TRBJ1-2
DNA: TGTGCCAGCAGCTCGCTGAGCGCAGGGGGAGGCTACACCTTC
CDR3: CASSSLSAGGGYTF

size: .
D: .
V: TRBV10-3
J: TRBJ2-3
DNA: TGTGCCATCAGTGACGCGGGGGCCTCCGGAGATACGCAGTATTTT
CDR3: CAISDAGASGDTQYF

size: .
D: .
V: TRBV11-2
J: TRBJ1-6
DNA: TGTGCCAGCAGCCCCGACAACTATAATTCACCCCTCCACTTT
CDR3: CASSPDNYNSPLHF

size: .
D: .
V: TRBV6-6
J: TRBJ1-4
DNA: TGTGCCAGCAGTTCCCCTGGGGGGAATAATGAAAAACTGTTTTTT
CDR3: CASSSPGGNNEKLFF

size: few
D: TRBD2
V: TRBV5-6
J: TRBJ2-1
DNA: TGTGCCAGCAGCCCCGGACTAGGCGGGGATGAGCAGTTCTTC
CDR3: CASSPGLGGDEQFF

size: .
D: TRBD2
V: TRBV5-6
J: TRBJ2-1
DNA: TGTGCCAGCAGCTTGCCTCTCGGGGGGGTATTTAATGAGCAGTTCTTC
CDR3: CASSLPLGGVFNEQFF

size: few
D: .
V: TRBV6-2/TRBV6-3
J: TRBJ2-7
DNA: TGTGCCAGCACCCCGGGAGGCAGGGGGCACGAGCAGTACTTC
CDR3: CASTPGGRGHEQYF

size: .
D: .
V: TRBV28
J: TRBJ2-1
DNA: TGTGCCAGCAGGCGGACCGGGACTCCAGGGCAGTTCTTC
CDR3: CASRRTGTPGQFF

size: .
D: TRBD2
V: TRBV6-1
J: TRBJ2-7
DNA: TGTGCCAGTCAAACTTCGGGACTAGCGGGGGTCTACGAGCAGTACTTC
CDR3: CASQTSGLAGVYEQYF

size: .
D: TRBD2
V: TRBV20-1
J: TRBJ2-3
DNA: TGCAGTGCTAGAGCCGCAGCGGGGAGCACAGATACGCAGTATTTT
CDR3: CSARAAAGSTDTQYF

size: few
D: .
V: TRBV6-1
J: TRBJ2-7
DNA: TGTGCCAGCATAAAAGGGTTACACGAGCAGTACTTC
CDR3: CASIKGLHEQYF

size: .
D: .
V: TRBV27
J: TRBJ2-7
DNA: TGTGCCAGCAGTTTAATCAGGGCTAGATCCTACGAGCAGTACTTC
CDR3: CASSLIRARSYEQYF

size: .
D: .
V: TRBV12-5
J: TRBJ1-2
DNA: TGTGCTAGTGGCCCGGGAATTAACTATGGCTACACCTTC
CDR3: CASGPGINYGYTF

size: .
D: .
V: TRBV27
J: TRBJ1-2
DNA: TGTGCCAGCAGCCCCCTATTGGATTCTGGTCATGGCTACACCTTC
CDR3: CASSPLLDSGHGYTF

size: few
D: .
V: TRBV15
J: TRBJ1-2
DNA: TGTGCCACCAGCAGAGAGCAAGGGGCGAAATTATCGGGTGGCTACACCTTC
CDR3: CATSREQGAKLSGGYTF

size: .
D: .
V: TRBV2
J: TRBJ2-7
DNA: TGTGCCAGCAGGAGTCCGGAACAGTCCCACGAGCAGTACTTC
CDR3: CASRSPEQSHEQYF

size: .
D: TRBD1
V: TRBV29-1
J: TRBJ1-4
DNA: TGCAGCGTTGTTTCGGGCGGGACAGGTCATGAAAAACTGTTTTTT
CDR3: CSVVSGGTGHEKLFF

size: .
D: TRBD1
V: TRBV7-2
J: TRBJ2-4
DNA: TGTGCCAGCAGCTTCCGGACAGGACAAGTCATCCACCTAGCCAAAAACATTCAGTACTTC
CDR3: CASSFRTGQVIHLAKNIQYF

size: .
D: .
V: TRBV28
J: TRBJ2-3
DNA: TGTGCCAGCAGTTTACAAGCCCCCCAGGGGGGAGTATCAGATACGCAGTATTTT
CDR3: CASSLQAPQGGVSDTQYF

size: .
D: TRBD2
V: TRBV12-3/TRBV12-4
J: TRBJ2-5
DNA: TGTGCCAGCAGCGGGGAGGGAATGGAAGAGACCCAGTACTTC
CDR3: CASSGEGMEETQYF

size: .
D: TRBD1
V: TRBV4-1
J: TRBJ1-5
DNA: TGCGCCAGCAGCCAAGAGGACAGGTCTGACCTTAGCAATCAGCCCCAGCATTTT
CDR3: CASSQEDRSDLSNQPQHF

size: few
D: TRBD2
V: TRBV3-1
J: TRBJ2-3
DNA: TGTGCCAGCAGCCAACCACTAGCGGGGGCAGCAGATACGCAGTATTTT
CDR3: CASSQPLAGAADTQYF

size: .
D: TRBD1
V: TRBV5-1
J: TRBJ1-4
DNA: TGCGCCAGCAGTCCGGGACAGGGAGGTGAAGAACTGTTTTTT
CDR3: CASSPGQGGEELFF

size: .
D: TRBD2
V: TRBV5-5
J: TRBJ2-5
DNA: TGTGCCAGCAGCGGATCAAGACTAGCAGAGGGAGAGACCCAGTACTTC
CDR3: CASSGSRLAEGETQYF

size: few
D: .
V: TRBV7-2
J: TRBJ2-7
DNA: TGTGCCAGCAGCCAACCGGCGGATCACGAGCAGTACTTC
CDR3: CASSQPADHEQYF

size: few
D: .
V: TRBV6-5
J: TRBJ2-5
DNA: TGTGCCAGCAGCGTACATCCCGGGGGGACCCAGTACTTC
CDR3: CASSVHPGGTQYF

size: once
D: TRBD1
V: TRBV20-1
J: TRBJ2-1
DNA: TGCAGTGCTAGAGAGACAGGGTCGAACTTGAATGAGCAGTTCTTC
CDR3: CSARETGSNLNEQFF

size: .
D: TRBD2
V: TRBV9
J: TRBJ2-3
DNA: TGTGCCAGCAGCGTAGTTGGTAGCGGGTGGAGCACAGATACGCAGTATTTT
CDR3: CASSVVGSGWSTDTQYF

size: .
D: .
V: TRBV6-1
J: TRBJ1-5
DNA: TGTGCCACCCGGATGACCAATCAGCCCCAGCATTTT
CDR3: CATRMTNQPQHF

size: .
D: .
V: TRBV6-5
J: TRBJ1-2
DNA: TGTGCCAGCAGTTACACAGGGACAAAGAGCTATGGCTACACCTTC
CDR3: CASSYTGTKSYGYTF

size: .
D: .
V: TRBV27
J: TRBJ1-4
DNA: TGTGCCAGCAAGAAACAGGGCCTTAATGAAAAACTGTTTTTT
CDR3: CASKKQGLNEKLFF

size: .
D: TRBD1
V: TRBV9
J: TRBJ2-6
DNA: TGTGCCAGCAGCGGCCCTGGGACAGGGGGATACTCTGGGGCCAACGTCCTGACTTTC
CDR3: CASSGPGTGGYSGANVLTF

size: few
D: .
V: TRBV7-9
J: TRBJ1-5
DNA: TGTGCCAGCAGGTCAGGTGATCAGCCCCAGCATTTT
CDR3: CASRSGDQPQHF

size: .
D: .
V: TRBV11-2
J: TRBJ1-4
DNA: TGTGCCAGCAGCTTAACAGTGACTAATGAAAAACTGTTTTTT
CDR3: CASSLTVTNEKLFF

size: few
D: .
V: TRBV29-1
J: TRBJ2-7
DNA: TGCAGCGTTGAACAAGACTACGAGCAGTACTTC
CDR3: CSVEQDYEQYF

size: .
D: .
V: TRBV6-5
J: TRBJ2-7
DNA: TGTGCCAGCAGTTACAAGGGGGGCGCTCCCCACGAGCAGTACTTC
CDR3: CASSYKGGAPHEQYF

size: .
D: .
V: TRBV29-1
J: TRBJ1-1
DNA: TGCAGCGTTGTGTTCGGTGGAGTCACTGAAGCTTTCTTT
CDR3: CSVVFGGVTEAFF

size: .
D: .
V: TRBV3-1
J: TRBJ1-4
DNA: TGTGCCAGCAGCCAAGGCCGTGTATTTGGAGGACTGTTTTTT
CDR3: CASSQGRVFGGLFF

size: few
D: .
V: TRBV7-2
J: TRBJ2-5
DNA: TGTGCCAGCAGCCCTGGGTTTGGTTCAGGATTGGAGACCCAGTACTTC
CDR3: CASSPGFGSGLETQYF